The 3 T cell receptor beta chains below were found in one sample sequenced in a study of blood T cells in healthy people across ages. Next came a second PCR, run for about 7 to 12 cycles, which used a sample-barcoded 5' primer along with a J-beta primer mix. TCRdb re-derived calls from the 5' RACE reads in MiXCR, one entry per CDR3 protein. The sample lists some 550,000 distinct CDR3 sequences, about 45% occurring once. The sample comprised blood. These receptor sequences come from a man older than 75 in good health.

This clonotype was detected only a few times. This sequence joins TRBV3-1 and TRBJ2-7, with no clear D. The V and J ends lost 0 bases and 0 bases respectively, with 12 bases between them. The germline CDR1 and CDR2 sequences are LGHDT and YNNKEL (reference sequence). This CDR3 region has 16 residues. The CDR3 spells CASSQDYSAASYEQYF. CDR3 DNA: TGTGCCAGCAGCCAAGATTACTCGGCTGCCTCCTACGAGCAGTACTTC.

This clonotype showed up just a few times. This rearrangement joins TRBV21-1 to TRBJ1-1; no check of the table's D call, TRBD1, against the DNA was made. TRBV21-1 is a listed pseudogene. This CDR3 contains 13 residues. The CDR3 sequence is CASSSGRGAEAFF. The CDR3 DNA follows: TGTGCCAGCAGCTCGGGACGTGGCGCTGAAGCTTTCTTT.

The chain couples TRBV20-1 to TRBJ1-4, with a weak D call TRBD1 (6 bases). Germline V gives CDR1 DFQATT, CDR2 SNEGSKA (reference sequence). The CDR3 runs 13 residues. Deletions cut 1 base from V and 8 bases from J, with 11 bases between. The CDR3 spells CSARAGTPEKLFF. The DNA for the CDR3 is TGCAGTGCTAGAGCTGGGACACCCGAAAAACTGTTTTTT.